The TCR beta chain described here comes from a study of patients and donors after allogeneic stem cell transplantation. The CDR3 totals 13 residues. Germline V lookup: CDR1 SNHLY, CDR2 FYNNEI. V was clipped by 5 bases and J by 9 bases, with 14 bases between them. TCRdb independently ran MiXCR on the RT-PCR reads; one entry per CDR3 protein. This sample has more than 850,000 distinct CDR3 sequences, with over 15% found just once. The sequence was obtained from a human donor who was either an allogeneic HSCT recipient or a stem cell or donor lymphocyte infusion donor (not recorded which). It is not recorded whose cells these are; they may come from a transplant donor. Source material: blood, either unsorted or a sorted T cell fraction (not recorded which). The V gene is TRBV2, the J gene TRBJ1-5, with D possibly matching TRBD1 (5 bases). The CDR3 nucleotides read TGTGCCAGCAGTCGACAGCCCGGACTGCCCCAGCATTTT. Amino acids: CASSRQPGLPQHF.